What follows is one T cell receptor (beta chain) and its context. The antigen is undetermined. CD45RO-negative, CCR7-positively selected cells formed the naive CD8 fraction, excluding terminally differentiated effector memory CD45RA+ cells. Libraries were prepared by immunoSEQ multiplex PCR; TCRdb keeps only in-frame clonotypes and omits some of them. The data show under 850,000 clones, 80% to 95% seen once. The sample is drawn from a study of shared clonotypes between healthy human individuals. The germline V gene has CDR1 SEHNR and CDR2 FQNEAQ (reference sequence). This CDR3 is built from 14 residues. After removal of 6 bases from V and 4 bases from J, the junction contained 9 bases not matched to a gene. General study results and limits: A generally larger estimated richness was seen in naive subsets than in memory subsets. About 5% was the fraction of naive CD4 clonotypes found shared across several donors. Although depth was large, rarefaction showed that sequencing of the sorted subsets was incomplete. Sample collection involved blood only; tissue repertoires are likely different.

Input material: naive CD8+ T cells sorted from blood. The chain combines TRBV7-9 with TRBJ2-7; 7 nucleotides agree with TRBD1. This receptor was taken from a man aged 25 to 40 in good health. The CDR3 DNA is TGTGCCAGCAGTCCACAGGGGACCCTATACGAGCAGTACTTC. Amino acid sequence: CASSPQGTLYEQYF.